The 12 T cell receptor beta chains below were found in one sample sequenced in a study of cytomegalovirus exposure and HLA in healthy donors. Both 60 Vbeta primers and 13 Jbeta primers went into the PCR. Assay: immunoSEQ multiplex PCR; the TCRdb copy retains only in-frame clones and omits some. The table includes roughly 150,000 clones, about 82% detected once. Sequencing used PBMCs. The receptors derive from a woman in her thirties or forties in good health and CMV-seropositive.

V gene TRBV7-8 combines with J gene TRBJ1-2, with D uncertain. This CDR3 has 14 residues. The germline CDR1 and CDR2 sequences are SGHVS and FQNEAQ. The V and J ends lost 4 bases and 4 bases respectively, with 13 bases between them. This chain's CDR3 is CASSSTGPGYGYTF. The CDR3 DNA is TGTGCCAGCAGCTCCACCGGCCCGGGCTATGGCTACACCTTC.

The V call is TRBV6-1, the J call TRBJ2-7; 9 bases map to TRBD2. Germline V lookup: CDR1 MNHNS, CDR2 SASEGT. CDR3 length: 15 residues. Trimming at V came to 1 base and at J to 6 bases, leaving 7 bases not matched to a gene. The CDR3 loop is CASSEEGRGGLEQYF. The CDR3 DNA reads TGTGCCAGCAGTGAAGAGGGGCGGGGGGGCCTCGAGCAGTACTTC.

The CDR3 reads CASSVGGLNNEQFF. The DNA for the CDR3 is TGTGCCAGCAGCGTAGGAGGGTTGAACAATGAGCAGTTCTTC. The rearrangement uses TRBV9 and TRBJ2-1; tentative D call: TRBD2 (5 bases). CDR1 is SGDLS, CDR2 YYNGEE, per germline. Trimming shortened V by 0 bases and J by 5 bases, and 9 bases separated the two germline ends. CDR3 length equals 14 residues.

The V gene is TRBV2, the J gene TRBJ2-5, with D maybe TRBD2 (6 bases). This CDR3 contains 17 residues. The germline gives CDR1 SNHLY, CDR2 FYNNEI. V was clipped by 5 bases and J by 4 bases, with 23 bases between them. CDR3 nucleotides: TGTGCCAGCAGTCACTCCGTTAGGCGGGGACTGGGAGAGACCCAGTACTTC. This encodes CASSHSVRRGLGETQYF.

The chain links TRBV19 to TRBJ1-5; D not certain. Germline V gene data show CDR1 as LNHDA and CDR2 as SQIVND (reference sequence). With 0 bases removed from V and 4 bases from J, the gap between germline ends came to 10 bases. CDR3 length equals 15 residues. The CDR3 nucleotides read TGTGCCAGTAGTATAGATGGCAGTTATAATCAGCCCCAGCATTTT. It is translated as CASSIDGSYNQPQHF.

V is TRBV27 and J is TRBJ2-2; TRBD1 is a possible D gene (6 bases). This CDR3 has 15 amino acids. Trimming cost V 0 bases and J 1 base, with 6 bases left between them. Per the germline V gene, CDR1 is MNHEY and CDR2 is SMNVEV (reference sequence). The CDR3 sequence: CASSLSQGNTGELFF. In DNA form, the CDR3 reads TGTGCCAGCAGTTTATCACAGGGGAACACCGGGGAGCTGTTTTTT.

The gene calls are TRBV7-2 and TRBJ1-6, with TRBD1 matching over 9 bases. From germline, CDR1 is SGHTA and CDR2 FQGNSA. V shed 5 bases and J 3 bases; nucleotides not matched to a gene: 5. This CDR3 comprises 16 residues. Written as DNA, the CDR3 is TGTGCCAGCAGCCCAGGGACAGGGTTCTATAATTCACCCCTCCACTTT. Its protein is CASSPGTGFYNSPLHF.

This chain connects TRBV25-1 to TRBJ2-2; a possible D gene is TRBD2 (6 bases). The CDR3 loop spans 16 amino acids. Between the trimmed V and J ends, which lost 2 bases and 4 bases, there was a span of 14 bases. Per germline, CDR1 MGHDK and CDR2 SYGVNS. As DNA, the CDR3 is TGTGCCAGCAGTGAAAGCCGGACTACCCTCACCGGGGAGCTGTTTTTT. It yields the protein CASSESRTTLTGELFF.

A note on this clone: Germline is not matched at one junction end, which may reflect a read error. The CDR3 reads CASSPTQGSETQYF. The CDR3 bases are TGTGCTAGCAGCCCAACACAGGGATCGGAGACCCAGTACTTC. This chain uses TRBV7-7 with TRBJ2-5, with D possibly being TRBD1 (6 bases). The CDR3 is 14 amino acids. Per germline, CDR1 SSHAT and CDR2 FNYEAQ (reference sequence).

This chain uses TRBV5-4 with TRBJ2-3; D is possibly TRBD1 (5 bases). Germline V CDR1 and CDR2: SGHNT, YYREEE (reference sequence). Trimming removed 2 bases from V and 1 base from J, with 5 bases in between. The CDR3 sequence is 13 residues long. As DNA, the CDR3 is TGTGCCAGCAGCTTCAGGGGCACAGATACGCAGTATTTT. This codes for CASSFRGTDTQYF.

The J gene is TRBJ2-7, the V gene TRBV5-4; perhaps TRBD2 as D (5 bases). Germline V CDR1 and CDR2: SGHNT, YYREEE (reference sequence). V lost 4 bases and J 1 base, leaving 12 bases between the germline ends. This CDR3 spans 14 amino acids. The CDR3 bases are TGTGCCAGCAGCACGGAGGTTGGTTCCTACGAGCAGTACTTC. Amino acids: CASSTEVGSYEQYF.

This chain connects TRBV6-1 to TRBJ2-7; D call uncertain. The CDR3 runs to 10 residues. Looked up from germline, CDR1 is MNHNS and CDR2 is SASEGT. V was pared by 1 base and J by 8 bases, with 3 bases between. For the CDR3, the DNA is TGTGCCAGCAGTGAAGTTAAGCAGTACTTC. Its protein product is CASSEVKQYF.